These 11 T cell receptor beta chains came from one sample sequenced in a study of cytotoxic CD8 clonotypes in ibrutinib-treated CLL. Some clones are missing from TCRdb's copy, which holds only in-frame ones; the method was immunoSEQ multiplex PCR. The sample holds approximately 320,000 clones, over 60% seen once. The sequencing used PBMCs, collected after 36 months of ibrutinib treatment. These receptors were collected from a human donor with chronic lymphocytic leukemia.

The CDR3 nucleotides are TGTGCCAGCTCACCACTGGGACAGGGCGTTAAACGGACTGAAGCTTTCTTT. Translation: CASSPLGQGVKRTEAFF. The V and J genes are TRBV18 and TRBJ1-1; 9 bases agree with TRBD1. The germline V gene has CDR1 KGHSH and CDR2 LQKENI. V lost 1 base, J lost 5 bases, and 11 bases stayed unmatched. The CDR3 totals 17 residues.

CDR3 sequence (DNA): TGCGCCAGCAGTGAGGTTAGGGGTAAGACTGAAGCTTTCTTT. Translating it yields CASSEVRGKTEAFF. The J gene is TRBJ1-1, the V gene TRBV10-1; D perhaps matches TRBD1 (5 bases). The V gene lost 2 bases and the J gene lost 5 bases, with 12 bases spanning the gap. Germline V CDR1 and CDR2: WNHNN, SYGVQD (reference sequence). CDR3 length: 14 residues.

The sample holds a few counts of this clone. V is TRBV21-1 and J is TRBJ2-6; the D segment call TRBD1 is taken from the table without a DNA check. TRBV21-1 is given as a pseudogene. The CDR3 covers 18 residues. The chain's CDR3 is CASSNAGPPDRGENVLTF. The CDR3, as DNA: TGTGCCAGCAGCAACGCGGGCCCCCCCGACAGGGGTGAGAACGTCCTGACTTTC.

The rearrangement joins TRBV4-1 to TRBJ2-2; D might be TRBD2 (5 bases). Trimming pared 8 bases from V and 4 bases from J, leaving 14 bases between. Per the germline V gene, CDR1 is MGHRA and CDR2 is YSYEKL. This CDR3 comprises 14 residues. CDR3 protein: CASGRGVVTGELFF. Written as DNA, the CDR3 is TGCGCCAGCGGCCGGGGAGTGGTCACCGGGGAGCTGTTTTTT.

This clone occurred a few times. The chain has TRBV11-2 and TRBJ1-2; TRBD1 might be the D (6 bases). Germline V gene data show CDR1 as SGHAT and CDR2 as FQNNGV. V lost 3 bases, J lost 6 bases, and 11 bases lay in between. The CDR3 has 13 amino acids. Here the CDR3 DNA reads TGTGCCAGCAGCTTCGGAGGGGGAGATGGCTACACCTTC. Translation: CASSFGGGDGYTF.

The chain links TRBV29-1 to TRBJ1-2; D is ambiguous. V lost 2 bases and J lost 3, with 13 bases in between. Germline assignment: CDR1 SQVTM and CDR2 ANQGSEA. This CDR3 comprises 14 residues. The CDR3: CSVEPYDRDYGYTF. In nucleotides, the CDR3 is TGCAGCGTTGAACCCTATGACCGGGACTATGGCTACACCTTC.

This rearrangement joins TRBV11-2 to TRBJ2-7; 7 nucleotides match TRBD2. The CDR3 spans 13 residues. V trimming: 5 bases; J trimming: 9 bases; junction bases outside the gene matches: 10. Looked up from germline, CDR1 is SGHAT and CDR2 is FQNNGV. DNA of the CDR3: TGTGCCAGCAGCGTAGGGGAGGGGATAGGGCAGTACTTC. This gives the protein CASSVGEGIGQYF.

This sequence joins TRBV19 and TRBJ1-6, with D unresolved. V lost 1 base, J lost 7 bases, and 8 bases lay in between. Germline CDR1 LNHDA, CDR2 SQIVND (reference sequence). This CDR3 is built from 14 residues. The CDR3 region is CASSIAGKNSPLHF. The CDR3 DNA sequence: TGTGCCAGTAGTATAGCGGGGAAAAATTCACCCCTCCACTTT.

A word on this clone: Mismatch with germline at one junction end may stem from a read error. J is TRBJ2-7 and V is TRBV11-2, with 9 positions matching TRBD1. CDR1 and CDR2 (germline): SGHAT, FQNNGV. The CDR3 extends over 15 amino acids. The CDR3 spells CASSLEGTGRNEQYF. The CDR3, as DNA: TGTGCCAGCAGCCTAGAGGGGACAGGGAGGAACGAGCAGTACTTC.

The chain uses TRBV7-9 and TRBJ1-2; the D gene is possibly TRBD1 (6 bases). Germline values: CDR1 SEHNR, CDR2 FQNEAQ (reference sequence). V dropped 4 bases and J dropped 4 bases, with 13 bases sitting between them. CDR3 length: 14 amino acids. The CDR3 DNA follows: TGTGCCAGCAGCTCGCCGGGACACCGCTATGGCTACACCTTC. It specifies CASSSPGHRYGYTF. Complete variable domain (other parts from reference TRBV7-9 and TRBJ1-2): DTGVSQNPRHKITKRGQNVTFRCDPISEHNRLYWYRQTLGQGPEFLTYFQNEAQLEKSRLLSDRFSAERPKGSFSTLEIQRTEQGDSAMYLCASSSPGHRYGYTFGSGTRLTVV.

This chain joins TRBV4-1 and TRBJ2-6; 9 nucleotides agree with TRBD1. This CDR3 region has 16 residues. Germline CDR1 reads MGHRA; CDR2 reads YSYEKL. V gave up 0 bases and J gave up 12 bases; unmatched junction bases: 9. The CDR3 loop reads CASSQDGGTGFGVLTF. CDR3 DNA sequence: TGCGCCAGCAGCCAAGATGGGGGGACAGGGTTCGGCGTCCTGACTTTC.